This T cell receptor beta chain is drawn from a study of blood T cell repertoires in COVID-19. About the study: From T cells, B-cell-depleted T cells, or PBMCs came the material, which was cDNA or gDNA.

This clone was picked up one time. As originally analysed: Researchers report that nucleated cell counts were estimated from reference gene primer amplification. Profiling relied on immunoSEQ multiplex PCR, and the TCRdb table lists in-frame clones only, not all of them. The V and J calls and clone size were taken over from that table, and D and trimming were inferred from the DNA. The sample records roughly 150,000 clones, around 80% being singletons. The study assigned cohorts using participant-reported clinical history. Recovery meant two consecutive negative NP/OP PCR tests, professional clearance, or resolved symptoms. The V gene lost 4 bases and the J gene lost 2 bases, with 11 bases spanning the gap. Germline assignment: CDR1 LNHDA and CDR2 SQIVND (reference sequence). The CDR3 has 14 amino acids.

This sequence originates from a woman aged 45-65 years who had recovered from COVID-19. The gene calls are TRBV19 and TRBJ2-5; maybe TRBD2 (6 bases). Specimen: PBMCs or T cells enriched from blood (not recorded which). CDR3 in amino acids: CASSSSSAQETQYF. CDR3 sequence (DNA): TGTGCCAGTAGTAGTTCTAGCGCGCAAGAGACCCAGTACTTC.